The 21 T cell receptor beta chains presented below share a single source sample, sequenced in a study of regulatory and conventional T cells in RAG deficiency. Clones were read by immunoSEQ multiplex PCR, and TCRdb kept only the in-frame ones, dropping some. Of about 19,000 clones detected, 87% appear once; the ten largest clones hold almost 1.5%. Genomic DNA came from blood regulatory T cells gated CD4+ CD25-high CD127-low. These same records also appear under a second study, on regulatory T cells. In that study: Primers: 52 TRBV forward and 13 TRBJ reverse.

Input material: Tregs sorted from blood. All receptors derive from a human donor in good health.

This clone has just a few counts. The gene calls are TRBV14 and TRBJ1-4; D not resolved. The V end lost 0 bases, the J end lost 3 bases, and 11 bases lay between the germline ends. The CDR3 runs to 16 residues. In germline, CDR1 is SGHDN, CDR2 FVKESK. The CDR3 loop is CASSQDGVGPNEKLFF. Written as DNA, the CDR3 is TGTGCCAGCAGCCAAGACGGCGTAGGACCTAATGAAAAACTGTTTTTT.

The chain carries TRBV11-2 and TRBJ2-7, with D possibly matching TRBD1 (5 bases). The ends were cut back, 4 bases at V and 6 bases at J, with 13 bases in the middle. Germline V gene lookup returns CDR1 SGHAT and CDR2 FQNNGV. The CDR3 loop spans 13 amino acids. The CDR3 loop is CASSSPGWFEQYF. CDR3 DNA sequence: TGTGCCAGCAGCTCGCCAGGGTGGTTCGAGCAGTACTTC.

This sequence joins TRBV7-2 and TRBJ2-3; the match to TRBD2 covers 12 bases. V was clipped by 1 base and J by 5 bases; unmatched bases: 7. CDR1 is SGHTA and CDR2 is FQGNSA in the germline V gene. This CDR3 is 17 amino acids long. The DNA of the CDR3 is TGTGCCAGCAGCTTAGTCTTGCGGACTAGCGGGAAAGATACGCAGTATTTT. Translation gives CASSLVLRTSGKDTQYF.

This clone turned up a few times. The chain uses TRBV19 and TRBJ1-5; a weak D match, TRBD1 (5 bases). V lost 7 bases and J lost 0, with 13 bases in between. This CDR3 contains 15 residues. The germline V gene has CDR1 LNHDA and CDR2 SQIVND (reference sequence). CDR3 amino acids: CASTFGGYSNQPQHF. The CDR3 DNA is TGTGCCAGTACCTTTGGGGGGTATAGCAATCAGCCCCAGCATTTT.

This clone was recorded a few times. The chain couples TRBV7-9 to TRBJ1-2; tentative D call: TRBD1 (5 bases). With 6 bases removed from V and 7 bases from J, the gap between germline ends came to 15 bases. Germline V CDR1 and CDR2: SEHNR, FQNEAQ (reference sequence). The CDR3 contains 13 residues. DNA of the CDR3: TGTGCCAGCAGATCGGACAACAGCTTTGGCTACACCTTC. This sequence encodes CASRSDNSFGYTF.

V usage is TRBV11-2 and J usage is TRBJ2-3; D may be TRBD1 (6 bases). The CDR3 runs 12 residues. Trimming stripped 5 bases from V and 5 bases from J, with 8 bases between. Germline V gene sequence: CDR1 SGHAT, CDR2 FQNNGV. CDR3: CASSPGVDTQYF. CDR3 sequence (DNA): TGTGCCAGCAGCCCAGGGGTAGATACGCAGTATTTT.

The V call is TRBV9, the J call TRBJ1-2; 11 bases align to TRBD1. Germline V gives CDR1 SGDLS, CDR2 YYNGEE. This CDR3 is built from 15 residues. V gave up 4 bases and J gave up 7 bases; unmatched junction bases: 9. The DNA of the CDR3 is TGTGCCAGCAGCAGAGACGGACAGGGGGCGTTTGGCTACACCTTC. Translating gives CASSRDGQGAFGYTF.

The chain has TRBV14 and TRBJ2-5; TRBD1 matches 9 bases. CDR1 SGHDN and CDR2 FVKESK come from the germline V gene. The CDR3 covers 16 residues. Trimming removed 2 bases from V and 0 bases from J; junction bases left unmatched: 4. CDR3 sequence reads: CASSQLTGGYQETQYF. For the CDR3, the DNA is TGTGCCAGCAGCCAACTGACAGGGGGGTACCAAGAGACCCAGTACTTC.

The chain recombines TRBV2 with TRBJ1-2; tentative D call: TRBD1 (6 bases). CDR3 size: 14 residues. Germline-derived CDR1 and CDR2 are SNHLY and FYNNEI. V lost 8 bases to trimming and J lost 0 bases, with 13 bases between them. CDR3 in amino acids: CASVIRGSNYGYTF. CDR3 coding DNA: TGTGCCAGCGTTATCAGGGGTTCTAACTATGGCTACACCTTC.

This chain connects TRBV10-3 to TRBJ1-2; D unclear. The CDR3 contains 12 residues. From germline, CDR1 is ENHRY and CDR2 SYGVKD. V was shortened by 3 bases and J by 2 bases, with 4 bases between the two germline ends. CDR3 sequence reads: CAISDLNYGYTF. The CDR3 region has the DNA TGTGCCATCAGTGATCTGAACTATGGCTACACCTTC.

The chain has TRBV6-5 and TRBJ2-7; D gene uncertain. CDR1 MNHEY and CDR2 SVGAGI come from the germline V gene. CDR3 size: 14 residues. V was shortened by 5 bases and J by 0 bases, with 11 bases between the two germline ends. CDR3 region: CASSRTASSYEQYF. The CDR3 nucleotides are TGTGCCAGCAGTCGGACCGCCAGCTCCTACGAGCAGTACTTC.

V gene TRBV5-1 combines with J gene TRBJ1-1, with TRBD1 matching 8 bases. There are 19 residues in the CDR3. V lost 7 bases, J lost 0 bases, and 20 bases stayed unmatched. Germline values: CDR1 SGHRS, CDR2 YFSETQ. The CDR3 loop reads CASSALGWGTGLLNTEAFF. The CDR3 DNA sequence: TGCGCCAGCTCCGCCTTGGGGTGGGGGACAGGATTATTGAACACTGAAGCTTTCTTT.

As to this clone: One junction end does not reproduce the germline sequence, and a read error may be involved. Other DNA variants within this sample encode the same CDR3. CDR3 sequence (DNA): TGTGCCAGCTCACCTGACTCTACGGGACAGGTGAACTATGGCTACACCTTT. Translated, it gives CASSPDSTGQVNYGYTF. The V gene is TRBV18, the J gene TRBJ1-2; 8 bases line up with TRBD1. This CDR3 comprises 17 residues. In germline, CDR1 is KGHSH, CDR2 LQKENI.

This chain uses TRBV9 with TRBJ2-6, with TRBD1 identical over 9 bases. V was pared by 4 bases and J by 0 bases, with 2 bases of the junction left unmatched. The V gene's germline CDR1 is SGDLS and CDR2 YYNGEE. This CDR3 is 16 amino acids long. The CDR3 DNA follows: TGTGCCAGCAGCCCGGGACAGGGCTCTGGGGCCAACGTCCTGACTTTC. Protein sequence: CASSPGQGSGANVLTF.

The chain is built from TRBV6-1 and TRBJ2-3; the match to TRBD1 covers 9 bases. V dropped 2 bases and J dropped 5; count of bases not matched to a gene: 8. Per germline, CDR1 MNHNS and CDR2 SASEGT. The CDR3 runs to 16 residues. The CDR3 coding sequence is TGTGCCAGCAGTGAATTTAGGGGACAGGGAAGAGATACGCAGTATTTT. This encodes CASSEFRGQGRDTQYF.

This chain links TRBV5-1 with TRBJ1-6; tentative D call: TRBD1 (6 bases). V was trimmed by 4 bases and J by 8 bases, leaving 16 bases between them. Germline lookup yields CDR1 SGHRS and CDR2 YFSETQ. The CDR3 length is 15 residues. The CDR3 DNA follows: TGCGCCAGCAGCACCCGACAGGCCCAATATTCACCCCTCCACTTT. Translating gives CASSTRQAQYSPLHF.

The V and J genes are TRBV10-1 and TRBJ2-7, with 8 bases identical to TRBD1. The CDR3 spans 16 residues. The ends lost 4 bases at V and 3 bases at J; junction bases unmatched: 11. Germline-derived CDR1 and CDR2 are WNHNN and SYGVQD (reference sequence). CDR3 DNA sequence: TGCGCCAGCAGTGGGAAACGGACAGGGACCCTCTACGAGCAGTACTTC. Translation: CASSGKRTGTLYEQYF.

This sequence joins TRBV7-9 and TRBJ1-1; possible D gene TRBD1, 6 bases. The germline V and J ends were trimmed by 3 bases and 11 bases, with 10 bases remaining between them. CDR3 length: 11 residues. Germline values: CDR1 SEHNR, CDR2 FQNEAQ (reference sequence). CDR3 DNA sequence: TGTGCCAGCAGCTTCAAGGGGGGCGCTTTCTTT. Protein: CASSFKGGAFF.

V gene TRBV6-1 combines with J gene TRBJ1-5; 7 nucleotides align to TRBD1. The length of the CDR3 is 15 residues. CDR1 and CDR2 from the germline V gene are MNHNS and SASEGT. V trimming: 8 bases; J trimming: 0 bases; junction bases outside the gene matches: 7. For the CDR3, the DNA is TGTGCCAGCGCCTGGGACAGATATAGCAATCAGCCCCAGCATTTT. Protein: CASAWDRYSNQPQHF.

J is TRBJ2-3 and V is TRBV5-1; weak D call: TRBD2 (5 bases). Per the germline V gene, CDR1 is SGHRS and CDR2 is YFSETQ. This CDR3 is 17 amino acids long. With 6 bases removed from V and 4 bases from J, the gap between germline ends came to 24 bases. The CDR3 DNA is TGCGCCAGCAACCTAGCCCGGTCCCAAAGGTTTGCAGATACGCAGTATTTT. Translated, it gives CASNLARSQRFADTQYF.

The J gene is TRBJ1-6, the V gene TRBV19; D is unresolved. Germline V gene sequence: CDR1 LNHDA, CDR2 SQIVND (reference sequence). This CDR3 is built from 13 residues. Trimming took 4 bases from V and 7 from J, leaving 8 bases between them. The CDR3 is CASSTGSNSPLHF. DNA of the CDR3: TGTGCCAGTAGTACAGGTTCAAATTCACCCCTCCACTTT.